This is a list of T cell receptor beta chains from one sample in a study of T-cell memory formation after mild COVID-19. TCRdb re-called the 5' RACE reads with MiXCR, one entry per CDR3 protein. In the table there are around 250,000 distinct CDR3 sequences, roughly 15% of which are singletons. The sample taken for sequencing was PBMCs or a T cell subset sorted from them (not recorded which). The receptor set was obtained from an adult woman who had mild COVID-19 (a few samples of this study predate the infection). Cell type and time point are not known. Each CDR3 is given with its conserved first and last residue. A D gene is named only where the DNA matches it firmly. Size tells how often a clone was seen (once, few, many) or the class of an expanded clone, and some rows leave it out.

j_call,clone_size,d_call,v_call,cdr3_aa
TRBJ1-1,-,-,TRBV7-6,CASSTTVNTEAFF
TRBJ1-5,few,-,TRBV7-2,CASRETGRANNQPQHF
TRBJ2-7,many,TRBD2,TRBV20-1,CSARASPGGGRSYEQYF
TRBJ2-1,-,-,TRBV7-2,CASSLARGDEQFF
TRBJ2-2,many,-,TRBV5-1,CASRPGTGNTGELFF
TRBJ1-2,-,-,TRBV6-5,CASSSPSGSNYGYTF
TRBJ2-7,many,-,TRBV3-1,CASSQASLGYEQYF
TRBJ2-3,-,-,TRBV4-3,CASSQDLGDTDTQYF
TRBJ2-1,-,TRBD2,TRBV9,CASTLGTSSYNEQFF
TRBJ2-3,few,-,TRBV12-3/TRBV12-4,CASIFRNTDTQYF
TRBJ2-1,-,TRBD1,TRBV6-1,CASMRRDRGYNEQFF
TRBJ1-1,-,-,TRBV27,CASSRGGRTSEAFF
TRBJ1-1,many,-,TRBV10-2,CASSVKWEAFF
TRBJ2-2,few,-,TRBV5-1,CASSLGANTGELFF
TRBJ1-1,-,TRBD1,TRBV6-2/TRBV6-3,CASSSWKQGALNTEAFF
TRBJ2-2,few,TRBD1,TRBV3-1,CASSPLRDRTVNGELFF
TRBJ2-4,once,TRBD1,TRBV7-2,CASSYPGQGNIQYF
TRBJ2-7,-,TRBD2,TRBV7-2,CASSLTSGGLSYEQYF
TRBJ1-5,-,TRBD1,TRBV2,CASRTGGNQPQHF
TRBJ1-5,-,-,TRBV18,CASSNDLNQPQHF
TRBJ2-3,few,-,TRBV7-3,CASSLGLANTDTQYF
TRBJ2-7,many,-,TRBV5-6,CASSSSWQTYEQYF
TRBJ2-1,few,-,TRBV6-2/TRBV6-3,CASSYSRGDLPSYNEQFF
TRBJ1-2,-,-,TRBV12-3/TRBV12-4,CASSPWAGGYTF
TRBJ2-3,-,-,TRBV30,CAWNGPGASTDTQYF
TRBJ2-7,-,TRBD1,TRBV30,CAWSGKGQSYEQYF
TRBJ1-1,many,-,TRBV20-1,CSARSIRNTEAFF
TRBJ1-5,many,-,TRBV4-2,CASSQAVQGGNQPQHF
TRBJ1-6,-,-,TRBV5-6,CASSLVAPSRGPLHF
TRBJ2-2,-,TRBD1,TRBV18,CASSPQQGQNTGELFF
TRBJ2-3,many,TRBD2,TRBV29-1,CSVGGLAGGPNTQYF
TRBJ1-2,few,-,TRBV14,CASSQVGAGYGYTF
TRBJ1-2,-,TRBD1,TRBV6-1,CASKQGDYGYTF
TRBJ1-1,-,-,TRBV4-3,CASSQGLTGRAFF
TRBJ2-2,many,TRBD1,TRBV20-1,CSAVRQGDLGELFF
TRBJ1-2,-,-,TRBV5-1,CASSLIQGSWGYTF
TRBJ2-2,few,-,TRBV5-5,CASSQLTGELFF
TRBJ2-7,-,-,TRBV4-1,CASSFKTYEQYF
TRBJ1-1,few,TRBD1,TRBV7-9,CASSYEAGGTEAFF
TRBJ2-7,few,TRBD2,TRBV12-3/TRBV12-4,CARTGFSGNKYEQYF
TRBJ2-7,few,-,TRBV18,CASSPYTGPDYEQYF
TRBJ2-7,-,TRBD2,TRBV12-3/TRBV12-4,CASSGLAGDTSSYEQYF
TRBJ2-7,-,TRBD1,TRBV5-1,CASSLGGTGGSEQYF
TRBJ2-3,-,-,TRBV7-2,CASSSRGGSTDTQYF
TRBJ1-1,few,-,TRBV5-8,CASSPLGWEDTEAFF
TRBJ1-5,few,-,TRBV5-6,CASSLLSGNQPQHF
TRBJ1-4,few,-,TRBV5-1,CASSLMRSPGAGEKLFF
TRBJ1-4,once,-,TRBV30,CAWSPPGRNEKLFF
TRBJ1-1,few,TRBD1,TRBV12-3/TRBV12-4,CASNSGQGMAEAFF
TRBJ2-1,few,TRBD1,TRBV24-1,CATSPGQPSSYNEQFF
TRBJ2-1,-,-,TRBV4-3,CASSQVGIEQFF
TRBJ1-4,few,-,TRBV5-1,CASSATGEKLFF
TRBJ2-5,-,-,TRBV6-2/TRBV6-3,CASSYRYQETQYF